The 32 T cell receptor beta chains below all came from one sample that was sequenced in a study of breast tumors, draining lymph nodes, adjacent tissues. The lymph nodes were axillary draining lymph nodes from breast cancer patients. TCRdb fed the multiplex PCR reads into MiXCR, producing one record per CDR3 protein. The repertoire holds about 230,000 distinct CDR3 sequences, with roughly 32% as singletons. The sample consisted of axillary lymph node tissue. These TCRs come from a female donor with breast cancer. Some clones in this sample may be carry-over from other donors' samples.

This clonotype occurred a few times. The chain combines TRBV20-1 with TRBJ1-1; 10 nucleotides agree with TRBD1. The trim removed 3 bases at V and 10 bases at J, leaving 8 bases unmatched. Germline CDR1 and CDR2: DFQATT and SNEGSKA (reference sequence). The CDR3 extends over 13 amino acids. The DNA for the CDR3 is TGCAGTGCTAGGCGGACAGGGGGAGACCGAGCTTTCTTT. Amino acids: CSARRTGGDRAFF.

The chain recombines TRBV7-9 with TRBJ2-5; the D gene is possibly TRBD2 (7 bases). The V end lost 5 bases, the J end lost 1 base, and 14 bases lay between the germline ends. CDR3 length: 15 amino acids. Looked up from germline, CDR1 is SEHNR and CDR2 is FQNEAQ (reference sequence). In DNA form, the CDR3 reads TGTGCCAGCAGCGGGGGGAGGGGGGGCCAAGAGACCCAGTACTTC. Its protein product is CASSGGRGGQETQYF.

This clonotype was seen a handful of times. The chain carries TRBV15 and TRBJ2-5; weak D call: TRBD2 (6 bases). V was clipped by 1 base and J by 4 bases, with 10 bases between them. The germline gives CDR1 LNHNV, CDR2 YYDKDF (reference sequence). The CDR3 consists of 14 residues. CDR3 sequence (DNA): TGTGCCACCAGCAGAGTTCAGGGAGGAGAGACCCAGTACTTC. Translated, it gives CATSRVQGGETQYF.

The chain couples TRBV6-1 to TRBJ1-2; 9 bases are shared with TRBD1. In germline, CDR1 is MNHNS, CDR2 SASEGT. Losses at the gene ends were 4 bases for V and 8 bases for J; bases not matched to a gene: 5. The CDR3 is 13 residues long. CDR3 DNA: TGTGCCAGCAGTGCCGGGACAGGGACCGGCTACACCTTC. Amino acids: CASSAGTGTGYTF.

The V call is TRBV6-6, the J call TRBJ1-5, with D tentatively TRBD1 (5 bases). Between the trimmed V and J ends, which lost 5 bases and 4 bases, there was a span of 18 bases. Germline V CDR1 and CDR2: MNHNY, SVGAGI (reference sequence). This CDR3 spans 16 amino acids. The CDR3, as DNA: TGTGCCAGCAGTCGGACTAGCGGGGCCGATAATCAGCCCCAGCATTTT. Translating it yields CASSRTSGADNQPQHF.

The table lists this clonotype with many counts. This sequence joins TRBV7-9 and TRBJ2-2; D is uncertain. Germline V gene data show CDR1 as SEHNR and CDR2 as FQNEAQ (reference sequence). The CDR3 extends over 12 amino acids. Trimming removed 1 base from V and 6 bases from J, with 3 bases in between. The CDR3 DNA is TGTGCCAGCAGCTTAGAGGCCGGGGAGCTGTTTTTT. It translates to CASSLEAGELFF.

This clonotype was observed a few times. Because it lacks the conserved phenylalanine or tryptophan at the end, this CDR3 is likely a read error. The chain carries TRBV14 and TRBJ2-7; possibly TRBD2 for D (6 bases). Trimming cost V 4 bases and J 0 bases, with 7 bases left between them. The CDR3 contains 13 residues. The germline V gene encodes CDR1 SGHDN and CDR2 FVKESK. CDR3 in amino acids: CASSLGLSYEQYS. The DNA for the CDR3 is TGTGCCAGCAGCCTGGGACTCTCCTACGAGCAGTACTCC.

The chain links TRBV9 to TRBJ2-3; 8 positions agree with TRBD2. V shed 4 bases and J 8 bases; nucleotides not matched to a gene: 18. The V gene's germline CDR1 is SGDLS and CDR2 YYNGEE. The CDR3 loop spans 17 amino acids. This CDR3 is CASSRLARRSRPATQYF. For the CDR3, the DNA is TGTGCCAGCAGCCGACTAGCGCGACGGAGCCGCCCGGCTACGCAGTATTTT.

The chain couples TRBV20-1 to TRBJ2-1; 14 nucleotides align to TRBD2. Germline trimming cut 6 bases from V and 7 bases from J; bases unmatched to any gene: 8. The CDR3 loop spans 15 amino acids. Germline CDR1 DFQATT, CDR2 SNEGSKA (reference sequence). CDR3 region: CSALRLAGGPNEQFF. DNA of the CDR3: TGCAGTGCATTGCGACTAGCGGGAGGGCCTAATGAGCAGTTCTTC.

This sequence joins TRBV20-1 and TRBJ2-2; D gene uncertain. The CDR3 sequence is 12 residues long. The germline V gene has CDR1 DFQATT and CDR2 SNEGSKA (reference sequence). V shed 3 bases and J shed 7 bases, with 9 bases lying between them. The CDR3 reads CSASGFGGELFF. The DNA for the CDR3 is TGCAGTGCTAGTGGTTTCGGCGGGGAGCTGTTTTTT.

This clonotype showed up many times. The V and J genes are TRBV5-1 and TRBJ2-7; 7 nucleotides match TRBD2. The CDR3 loop spans 15 amino acids. CDR1 is SGHRS, CDR2 YFSETQ, per germline. V dropped 4 bases and J dropped 6; count of bases not matched to a gene: 13. The DNA for the CDR3 is TGCGCCAGCAGCGATGGGGGGGGAGACGTGGGCGAGCAGTACTTC. Protein sequence: CASSDGGGDVGEQYF. Full variable domain (missing parts from reference TRBV5-1 and TRBJ2-7): KAGVTQTPRYLIKTRGQQVTLSCSPISGHRSVSWYQQTPGQGLQFLFEYFSETQRNKGNFPGRFSGRQFSNSRSEMNVSTLELGDSALYLCASSDGGGDVGEQYFGPGTRLTVT.

In its sample, this clonotype was seen a few times. A much larger clone lies one base from this, so it may be a read error. This chain uses TRBV6-6 with TRBJ2-2; TRBD1 matches 9 bases. CDR1 is MNHNY and CDR2 is SVGAGI in the germline V gene (reference sequence). The CDR3 length is 13 residues. CDR3 in DNA: TGTACCAGCAGGACAGGGGCCGCCGGGGAGCTGTTTTTT. It translates to CTSRTGAAGELFF.

In nucleotides, the CDR3 is TGCAGCGTTGTAGGAGCGGGAGTCCCCGGGCTGTGCTCTGGGGCCAACGTCCTGACTTTC. Protein: CSVVGAGVPGLCSGANVLTF. The chain combines TRBV29-1 with TRBJ2-6; TRBD2 agrees at 8 bases. The ends lost 4 bases at V and 0 bases at J; junction bases unmatched: 17. Per germline, CDR1 SQVTM and CDR2 ANQGSEA. The CDR3 loop spans 20 amino acids. Supplemented by reference TRBV29-1 and TRBJ2-6, the full variable domain reads SAVISQKPSRDICQRGTSLTIQCQVDSQVTMMFWYRQQPGQSLTLIATANQGSEATYESGFVIDKFPISRPNLTFSTLTVSNMSPEDSSIYLCSVVGAGVPGLCSGANVLTFGAGSRLTVL.

The table lists this clonotype with many counts. The genes are TRBV9 and TRBJ2-1; 8 nucleotides align to TRBD2. Germline trimming cut 6 bases from V and 4 bases from J; bases unmatched to any gene: 12. CDR1 SGDLS and CDR2 YYNGEE come from the germline V gene. The CDR3 contains 16 residues. CDR3 DNA: TGTGCCAGCACCCCCTCTTCAGCGGGAGTGTACAATGAGCAGTTCTTC. This sequence encodes CASTPSSAGVYNEQFF.

This clonotype was recorded at least ten times. The chain uses TRBV5-1 and TRBJ2-7; TRBD2 matches at 11 bases. The CDR3 has 16 amino acids. Germline-derived CDR1 and CDR2 are SGHRS and YFSETQ. V shed 3 bases, J shed 3 bases, and the junction held 8 bases outside the gene matches. The DNA for the CDR3 is TGCGCCAGCAGCTATAATTTAGCGGGAGGGAACTACGAGCAGTACTTC. Translation gives CASSYNLAGGNYEQYF.

This chain links TRBV7-2 with TRBJ1-5, with a possible D match to TRBD1 (5 bases). The CDR3 contains 14 residues. With 5 bases removed from V and 5 bases from J, the gap between germline ends came to 13 bases. Germline assignment: CDR1 SGHTA and CDR2 FQGNSA. The CDR3 DNA follows: TGTGCCAGCAGCCCCGGTCGACAGTATCAGCCCCAGCATTTT. It is translated as CASSPGRQYQPQHF. Supplemented by reference TRBV7-2 and TRBJ1-5, the full variable domain reads GAGVSQSPSNKVTEKGKDVELRCDPISGHTALYWYRQSLGQGLEFLIYFQGNSAPDKSGLPSDRFSAERTGGSVSTLTIQRTQQEDSAVYLCASSPGRQYQPQHFGDGTRLSIL.

Note on this clonotype: Sequence at one end of the junction differs from germline and may be a read error. The chain has TRBV6-4 and TRBJ1-5, with 8 bases matching TRBD1. Per germline, CDR1 MRHNA and CDR2 SNTAGT. CDR3 length: 15 residues. The chain's CDR3 is CASSHSNRGRETQHF. The CDR3 coding sequence is TGTGCCAGCAGTCACTCGAACAGGGGGAGAGAGACCCAGCATTTT.

Details on this clonotype: The junction shows a germline mismatch at one end, possibly a read error. V usage is TRBV13 and J usage is TRBJ1-6; tentatively, D is TRBD1 (6 bases). Germline V gene sequence: CDR1 PRHDT, CDR2 FYEKMQ (reference sequence). This CDR3 comprises 14 residues. This CDR3 reads CASNFRGRESLLHF. DNA of the CDR3: TGTGCCAGCAATTTTCGGGGGCGAGAATCACTCCTCCACTTT.

To note about this clonotype: A much larger clone sits a single nucleotide away, making a read error possible. V gene TRBV5-5 combines with J gene TRBJ1-3; D unresolved. Germline-derived CDR1 and CDR2 are SGHKS and YYEKEE (reference sequence). V lost 4 bases, J lost 0 bases, and 11 bases lay in between. This CDR3 contains 15 residues. The CDR3 sequence is CASSLGITSGNTIYF. CDR3 sequence (DNA): TGTGCCAGCAGCCTAGGGATCACCTCTGGAAACACCATATATTTT. Filled out from reference TRBV5-5 and TRBJ1-3, the complete variable domain reads DAGVTQSPTHLIKTRGQQVTLRCSPISGHKSVSWYQQVLGQGPQFIFQYYEKEERGRGNFPDRFSARQFPNYSSELNVNALLLGDSALYLCASSLGITSGNTIYFGEGSWLTVV.

Points on this clonotype: A read error is likely, as this CDR3 ends without the conserved phenylalanine or tryptophan. Because the CDR3's place on the DNA is in doubt, the DNA is left out and the CDR3 is given as listed by TCRdb. The rearrangement joins TRBV20-1 to TRBJ1-2. Germline loops: CDR1 DFQATT, CDR2 SNEGSKA (reference sequence). The CDR3 length is 12 residues, termini included. CDR3 amino acids: CSVATTNYGSTY.

This clonotype occurred many times. The chain carries TRBV19 and TRBJ2-7; 7 bases are a match to TRBD1. Germline-derived CDR1 and CDR2 are LNHDA and SQIVND (reference sequence). V lost 9 bases, J lost 2 bases, and 1 base stayed unmatched. This CDR3 spans 11 amino acids. The CDR3 loop reads CARDRAYEQYF. For the CDR3, the DNA is TGTGCCAGAGACAGGGCCTACGAGCAGTACTTC.

This clonotype was detected only once. The chain is built from TRBV9 and TRBJ2-5; a weak D match, TRBD2 (6 bases). The germline CDR1 and CDR2 sequences are SGDLS and YYNGEE. This CDR3 is built from 13 residues. Trimming pared 0 bases from V and 3 bases from J, leaving 6 bases between. The CDR3 DNA sequence: TGTGCCAGCAGCGTAGGCGGGAAAGAGACCCAGTACTTC. Its translation: CASSVGGKETQYF.

This clonotype was counted many times. One end of the junction fails to match germline, which may point to a read error. The chain employs TRBV6-5 and TRBJ1-2; D is undetermined. The CDR3 sequence is 13 residues long. The germline CDR1 and CDR2 sequences are MNHEY and SVGAGI. The CDR3 bases are TGTGCCAGCAGTCACTCGCAGTCTGCTGGCTACACCTTC. Protein sequence: CASSHSQSAGYTF.

The chain uses TRBV20-1 and TRBJ2-7, with 7 bases lining up with TRBD1. This CDR3 contains 12 residues. Losses at the gene ends were 7 bases for V and 3 bases for J; bases not matched to a gene: 6. Germline lookup yields CDR1 DFQATT and CDR2 SNEGSKA (reference sequence). Written as DNA, the CDR3 is TGCAGTGGTCAAGGGGGCCTCTACGAGCAGTACTTC. Its translation is CSGQGGLYEQYF.

This clonotype was observed a handful of times. The chain carries TRBV5-1 and TRBJ1-1, with 8 bases identical to TRBD1. CDR1 is SGHRS and CDR2 is YFSETQ in the germline V gene. V shed 4 bases, J shed 4 bases, and the junction held 6 bases outside the gene matches. The CDR3 contains 14 residues. The CDR3 is CASSVQGGITEAFF. The DNA for the CDR3 is TGCGCCAGCAGCGTACAGGGGGGAATCACTGAAGCTTTCTTT. Complete variable domain (other parts from reference TRBV5-1 and TRBJ1-1): KAGVTQTPRYLIKTRGQQVTLSCSPISGHRSVSWYQQTPGQGLQFLFEYFSETQRNKGNFPGRFSGRQFSNSRSEMNVSTLELGDSALYLCASSVQGGITEAFFGQGTRLTVV.

This clonotype was seen repeatedly, ten times or more. The chain is built from TRBV12-5 and TRBJ2-1, with D tentatively TRBD2 (7 bases). The CDR3 has 18 residues. The V gene's germline CDR1 is LGHNT and CDR2 FRNRAP. The V and J ends lost 6 bases and 3 bases respectively, with 24 bases between them. The CDR3 protein is CASGRDPVGGPGYNEQFF. The CDR3 nucleotides read TGTGCTAGTGGCCGGGACCCAGTGGGGGGGCCCGGCTACAATGAGCAGTTCTTC.

This clonotype was seen many times. The rearrangement uses TRBV29-1 and TRBJ1-2, with TRBD1 matching 8 bases. Germline V CDR1 and CDR2: SQVTM, ANQGSEA. The CDR3 totals 13 residues. V was clipped by 4 bases and J by 8 bases; unmatched bases: 9. CDR3 in DNA: TGCAGCGTTGTTCATTCAGGGGGCCGGGGCTACACCTTC. Amino acid sequence: CSVVHSGGRGYTF.

This clonotype has at least ten counts. The J gene is TRBJ2-1, the V gene TRBV20-1; TRBD2 matches at 10 bases. CDR1 and CDR2 (germline): DFQATT, SNEGSKA (reference sequence). This CDR3 is built from 15 residues. Losses at the gene ends were 4 bases for V and 4 bases for J; bases not matched to a gene: 7. The CDR3 reads CSATVLAGPYNEQFF. Here the CDR3 DNA reads TGCAGTGCTACGGTACTAGCGGGGCCTTACAATGAGCAGTTCTTC.

Notes on this clonotype: One base away lies a much larger clone, so this may be a sequencing read error. The CDR3 ends on some other residue instead of the conserved phenylalanine or tryptophan, so this is likely a read error. V and J are TRBV20-1 and TRBJ1-3; 10 nucleotides agree with TRBD1. Germline assignment: CDR1 DFQATT and CDR2 SNEGSKA (reference sequence). V trimming: 0 bases; J trimming: 4 bases; junction bases outside the gene matches: 6. This CDR3 spans 16 amino acids. Here the CDR3 reads CSARDRGTGAGNTIYL. The CDR3 DNA follows: TGCAGTGCTAGAGATCGCGGGACAGGGGCCGGAAACACCATATATCTT.

This chain joins TRBV6-6 and TRBJ2-2, with 8 bases fitting TRBD1. The ends lost 2 bases at V and 4 bases at J; junction bases unmatched: 21. The germline V gene has CDR1 MNHNY and CDR2 SVGAGI (reference sequence). The CDR3 length is 21 residues. The CDR3 nucleotides read TGTGCCAGCAGTTACGGGTGGACAGGGCATTTGGACGGGATGCTCACCGGGGAGCTGTTTTTT. It is translated as CASSYGWTGHLDGMLTGELFF.

Comments on this clonotype: Germline is not matched at one junction end, which may reflect a read error. J is TRBJ2-1 and V is TRBV15; D may be TRBD2 (6 bases). CDR1 is LNHNV and CDR2 is YYDKDF in the germline V gene (reference sequence). This CDR3 spans 17 amino acids. The CDR3 region has the DNA TGTGCCGCCAGCAGCCCGGCGGGGCTAGTAAGCTCCAATGAGCAGTTCTTC. Encoded protein: CAASSPAGLVSSNEQFF.

This clonotype was seen ten or more times. The chain recombines TRBV5-8 with TRBJ1-2, with 8 bases aligning to TRBD1. Germline loops: CDR1 SGHTS, CDR2 YDEGEE. V dropped 4 bases and J dropped 3; count of bases not matched to a gene: 11. The CDR3 totals 16 residues. CDR3 coding DNA: TGTGCCAGCAGCGCCCGGACAGGGAAGGGGGACTATGGCTACACCTTC. Translated, it gives CASSARTGKGDYGYTF.